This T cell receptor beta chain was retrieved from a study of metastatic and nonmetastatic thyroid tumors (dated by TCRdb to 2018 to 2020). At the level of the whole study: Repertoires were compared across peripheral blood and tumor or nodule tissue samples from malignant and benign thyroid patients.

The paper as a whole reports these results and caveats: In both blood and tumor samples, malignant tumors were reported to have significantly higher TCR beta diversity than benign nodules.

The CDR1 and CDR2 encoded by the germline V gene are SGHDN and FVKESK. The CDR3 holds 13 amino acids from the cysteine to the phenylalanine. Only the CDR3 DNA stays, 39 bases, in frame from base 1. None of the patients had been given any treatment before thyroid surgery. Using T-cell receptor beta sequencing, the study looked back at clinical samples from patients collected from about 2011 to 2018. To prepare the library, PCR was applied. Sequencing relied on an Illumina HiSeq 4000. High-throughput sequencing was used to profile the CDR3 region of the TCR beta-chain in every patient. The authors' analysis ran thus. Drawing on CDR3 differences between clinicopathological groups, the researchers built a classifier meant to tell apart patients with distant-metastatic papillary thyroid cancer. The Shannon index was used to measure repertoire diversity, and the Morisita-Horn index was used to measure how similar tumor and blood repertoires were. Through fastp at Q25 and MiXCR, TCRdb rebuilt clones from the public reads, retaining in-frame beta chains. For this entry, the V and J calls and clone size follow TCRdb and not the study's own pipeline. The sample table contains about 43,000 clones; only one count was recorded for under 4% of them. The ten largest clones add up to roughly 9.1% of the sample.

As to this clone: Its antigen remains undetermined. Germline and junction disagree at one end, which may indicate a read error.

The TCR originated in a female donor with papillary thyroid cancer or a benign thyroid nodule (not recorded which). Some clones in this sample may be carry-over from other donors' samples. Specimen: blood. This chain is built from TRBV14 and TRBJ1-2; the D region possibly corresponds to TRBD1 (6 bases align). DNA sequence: TGTGCCAGCAGTCGAGACAGGATGTATGACTACACCTTC. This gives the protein CASSRDRMYDYTF.